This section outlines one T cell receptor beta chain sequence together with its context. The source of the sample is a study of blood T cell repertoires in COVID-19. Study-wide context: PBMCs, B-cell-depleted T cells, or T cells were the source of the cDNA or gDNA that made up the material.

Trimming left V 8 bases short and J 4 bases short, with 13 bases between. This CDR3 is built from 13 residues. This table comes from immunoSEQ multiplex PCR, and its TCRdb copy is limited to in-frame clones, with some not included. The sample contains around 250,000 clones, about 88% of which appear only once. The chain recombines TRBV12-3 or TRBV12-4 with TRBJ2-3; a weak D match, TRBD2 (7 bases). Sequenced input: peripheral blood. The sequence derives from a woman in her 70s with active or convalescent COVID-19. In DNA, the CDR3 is TGTGCCAGCGGGGGGGGCCATGCAGATACGCAGTATTTT. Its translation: CASGGGHADTQYF.